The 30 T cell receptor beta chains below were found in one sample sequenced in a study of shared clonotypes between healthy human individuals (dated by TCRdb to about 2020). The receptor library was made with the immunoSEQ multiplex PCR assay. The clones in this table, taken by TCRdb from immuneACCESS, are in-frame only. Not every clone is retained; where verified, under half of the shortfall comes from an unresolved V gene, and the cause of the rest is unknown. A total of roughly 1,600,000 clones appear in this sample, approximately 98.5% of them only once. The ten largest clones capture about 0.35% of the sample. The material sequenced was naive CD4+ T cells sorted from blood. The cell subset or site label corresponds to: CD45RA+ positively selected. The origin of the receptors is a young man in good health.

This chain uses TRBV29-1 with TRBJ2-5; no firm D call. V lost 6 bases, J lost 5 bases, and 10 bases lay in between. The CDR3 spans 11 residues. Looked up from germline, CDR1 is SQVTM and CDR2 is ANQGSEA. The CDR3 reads CSVLDPETQYF. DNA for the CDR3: TGCAGCGTATTGGACCCGGAGACCCAGTACTTC.

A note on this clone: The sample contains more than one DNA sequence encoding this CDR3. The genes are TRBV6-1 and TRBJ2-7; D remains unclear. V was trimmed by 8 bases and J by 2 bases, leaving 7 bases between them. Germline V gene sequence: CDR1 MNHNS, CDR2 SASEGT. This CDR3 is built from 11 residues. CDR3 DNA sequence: TGTGCCAGCCGTTCGGCCTACGAGCAGTACTTC. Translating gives CASRSAYEQYF.

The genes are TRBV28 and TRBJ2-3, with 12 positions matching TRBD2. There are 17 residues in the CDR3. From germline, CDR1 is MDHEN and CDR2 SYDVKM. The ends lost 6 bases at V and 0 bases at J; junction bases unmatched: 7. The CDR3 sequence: CASRPRLAGASTDTQYF. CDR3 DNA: TGTGCCAGCAGGCCTAGACTAGCGGGAGCGAGCACAGATACGCAGTATTTT.

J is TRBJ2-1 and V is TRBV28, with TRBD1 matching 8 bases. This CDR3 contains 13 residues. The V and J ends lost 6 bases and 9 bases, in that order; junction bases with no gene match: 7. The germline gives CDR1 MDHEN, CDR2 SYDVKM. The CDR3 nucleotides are TGTGCCAGCAGGCGTCAGGGGGCGGGTGAGCAGTTCTTC. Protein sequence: CASRRQGAGEQFF.

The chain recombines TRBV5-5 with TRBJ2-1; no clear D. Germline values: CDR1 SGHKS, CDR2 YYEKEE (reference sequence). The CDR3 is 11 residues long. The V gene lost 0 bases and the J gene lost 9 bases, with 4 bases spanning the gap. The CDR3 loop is CASSLEGEQFF. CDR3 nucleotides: TGTGCCAGCAGCTTGGAAGGTGAGCAGTTCTTC. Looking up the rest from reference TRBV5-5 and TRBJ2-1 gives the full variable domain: DAGVTQSPTHLIKTRGQQVTLRCSPISGHKSVSWYQQVLGQGPQFIFQYYEKEERGRGNFPDRFSARQFPNYSSELNVNALLLGDSALYLCASSLEGEQFFGPGTRLTVL.

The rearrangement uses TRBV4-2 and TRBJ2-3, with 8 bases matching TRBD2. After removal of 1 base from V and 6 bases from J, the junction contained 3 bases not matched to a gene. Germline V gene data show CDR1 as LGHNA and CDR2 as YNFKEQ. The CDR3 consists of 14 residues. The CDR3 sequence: CASSQGQREDTQYF. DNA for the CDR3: TGTGCCAGCAGCCAAGGACAGCGGGAGGATACGCAGTATTTT.

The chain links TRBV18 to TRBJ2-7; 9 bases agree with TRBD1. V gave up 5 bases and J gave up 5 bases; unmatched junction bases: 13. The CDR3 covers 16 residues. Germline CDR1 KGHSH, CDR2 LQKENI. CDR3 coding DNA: TGTGCCAGCTCAATTCGTACCGGGACAGGGCAGGACGAGCAGTACTTC. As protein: CASSIRTGTGQDEQYF.

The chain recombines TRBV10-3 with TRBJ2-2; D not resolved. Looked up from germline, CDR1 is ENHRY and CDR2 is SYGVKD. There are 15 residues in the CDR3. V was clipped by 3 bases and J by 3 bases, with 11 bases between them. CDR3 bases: TGTGCCATCAGTGAATCCTACGCGGACACCGGGGAGCTGTTTTTT. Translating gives CAISESYADTGELFF.

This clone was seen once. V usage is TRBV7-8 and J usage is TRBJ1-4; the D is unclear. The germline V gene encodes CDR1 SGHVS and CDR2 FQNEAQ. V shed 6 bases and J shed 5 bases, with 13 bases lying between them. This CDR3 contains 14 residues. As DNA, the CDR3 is TGTGCCAGCAGTCTAGGTCAGATCAATGAAAAACTGTTTTTT. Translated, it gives CASSLGQINEKLFF.

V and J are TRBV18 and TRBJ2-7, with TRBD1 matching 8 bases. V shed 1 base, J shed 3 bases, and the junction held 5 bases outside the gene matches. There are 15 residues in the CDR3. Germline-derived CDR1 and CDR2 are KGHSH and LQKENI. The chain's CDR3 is CASSPRTGPDYEQYF. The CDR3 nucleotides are TGTGCCAGCTCACCACGGACAGGGCCTGACTACGAGCAGTACTTC.

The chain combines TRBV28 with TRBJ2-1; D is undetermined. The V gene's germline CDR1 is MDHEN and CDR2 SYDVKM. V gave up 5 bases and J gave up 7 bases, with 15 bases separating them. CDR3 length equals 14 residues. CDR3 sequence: CASSIASGWNEQFF. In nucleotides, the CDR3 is TGTGCCAGCAGTATAGCTTCTGGGTGGAATGAGCAGTTCTTC. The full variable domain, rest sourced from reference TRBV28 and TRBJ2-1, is DVKVTQSSRYLVKRTGEKVFLECVQDMDHENMFWYRQDPGLGLRLIYFSYDVKMKEKGDIPEGYSVSREKKERFSLILESASTNQTSMYLCASSIASGWNEQFFGPGTRLTVL.

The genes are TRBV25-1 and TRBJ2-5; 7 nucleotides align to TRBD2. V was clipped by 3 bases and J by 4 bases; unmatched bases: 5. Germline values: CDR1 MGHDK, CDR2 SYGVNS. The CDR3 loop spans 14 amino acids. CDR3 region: CASSETPGGETQYF. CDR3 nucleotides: TGTGCCAGCAGTGAGACGCCGGGGGGAGAGACCCAGTACTTC.

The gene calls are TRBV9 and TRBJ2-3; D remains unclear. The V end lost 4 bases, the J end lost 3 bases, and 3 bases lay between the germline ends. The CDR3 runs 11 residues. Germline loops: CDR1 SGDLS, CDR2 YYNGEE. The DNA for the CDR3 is TGTGCCAGCAGCAGAACAGATACGCAGTATTTT. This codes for CASSRTDTQYF.

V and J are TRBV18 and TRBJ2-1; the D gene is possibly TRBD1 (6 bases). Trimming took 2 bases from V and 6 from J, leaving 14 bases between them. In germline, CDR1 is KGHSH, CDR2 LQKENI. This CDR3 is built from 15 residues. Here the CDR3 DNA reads TGTGCCAGCTCACCAAAAACAGGGCATGCCAATGAGCAGTTCTTC. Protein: CASSPKTGHANEQFF.

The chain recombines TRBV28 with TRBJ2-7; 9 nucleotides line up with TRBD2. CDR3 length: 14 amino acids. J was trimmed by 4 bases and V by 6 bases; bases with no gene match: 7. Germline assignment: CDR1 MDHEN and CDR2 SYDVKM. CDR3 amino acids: CASREGLAGYEQYF. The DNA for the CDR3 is TGTGCCAGCAGGGAGGGACTAGCAGGGTACGAGCAGTACTTC.

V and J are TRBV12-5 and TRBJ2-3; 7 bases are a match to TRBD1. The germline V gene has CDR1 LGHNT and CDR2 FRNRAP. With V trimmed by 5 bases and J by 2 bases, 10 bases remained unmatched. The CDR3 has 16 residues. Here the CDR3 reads CASGRTTGRVTDTQYF. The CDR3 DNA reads TGTGCTAGTGGTCGAACGACAGGGAGAGTCACAGATACGCAGTATTTT.

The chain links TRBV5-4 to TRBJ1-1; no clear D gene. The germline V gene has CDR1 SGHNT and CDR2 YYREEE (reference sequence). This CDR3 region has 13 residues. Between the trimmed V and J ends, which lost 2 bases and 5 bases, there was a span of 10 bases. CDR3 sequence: CASSFIQDTEAFF. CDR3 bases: TGTGCCAGCAGCTTTATCCAGGATACTGAAGCTTTCTTT.

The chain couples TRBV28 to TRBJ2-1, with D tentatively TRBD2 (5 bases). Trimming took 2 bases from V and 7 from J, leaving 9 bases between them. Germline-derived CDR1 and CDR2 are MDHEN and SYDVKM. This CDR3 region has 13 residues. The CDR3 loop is CASSLSGINEQFF. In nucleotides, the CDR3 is TGTGCCAGCAGTTTAAGCGGAATTAATGAGCAGTTCTTC.

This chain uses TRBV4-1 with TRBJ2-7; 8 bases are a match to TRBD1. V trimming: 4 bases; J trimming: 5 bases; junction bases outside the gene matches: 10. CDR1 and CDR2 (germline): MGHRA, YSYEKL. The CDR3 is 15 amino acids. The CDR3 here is CASSPRQGQVNEQYF. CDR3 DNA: TGCGCCAGCAGCCCCAGACAGGGGCAGGTTAACGAGCAGTACTTC.

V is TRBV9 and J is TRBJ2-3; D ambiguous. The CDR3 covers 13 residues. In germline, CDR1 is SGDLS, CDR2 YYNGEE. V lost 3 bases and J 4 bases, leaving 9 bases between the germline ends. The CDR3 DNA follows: TGTGCCAGCAGCGACAGCATCGCAGATACGCAGTATTTT. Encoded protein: CASSDSIADTQYF.

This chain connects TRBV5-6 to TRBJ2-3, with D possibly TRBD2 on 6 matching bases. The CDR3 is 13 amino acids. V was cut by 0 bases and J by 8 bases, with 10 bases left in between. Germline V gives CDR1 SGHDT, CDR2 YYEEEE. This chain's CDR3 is CASSLDRLVTQYF. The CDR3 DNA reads TGTGCCAGCAGCTTGGACCGACTAGTTACGCAGTATTTT.

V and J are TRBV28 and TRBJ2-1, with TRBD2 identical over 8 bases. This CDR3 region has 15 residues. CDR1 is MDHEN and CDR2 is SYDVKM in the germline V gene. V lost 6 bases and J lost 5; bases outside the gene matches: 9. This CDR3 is CASRPPRGANNEQFF. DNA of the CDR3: TGTGCCAGCAGACCTCCGCGGGGGGCCAACAATGAGCAGTTCTTC.

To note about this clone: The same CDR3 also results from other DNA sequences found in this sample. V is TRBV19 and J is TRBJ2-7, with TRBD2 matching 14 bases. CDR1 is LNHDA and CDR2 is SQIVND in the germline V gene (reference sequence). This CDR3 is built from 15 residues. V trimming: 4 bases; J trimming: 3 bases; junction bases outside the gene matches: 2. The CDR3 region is CASSTGTSGSYEQYF. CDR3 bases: TGTGCCAGTAGTACAGGGACTAGCGGGAGCTACGAGCAGTACTTC.

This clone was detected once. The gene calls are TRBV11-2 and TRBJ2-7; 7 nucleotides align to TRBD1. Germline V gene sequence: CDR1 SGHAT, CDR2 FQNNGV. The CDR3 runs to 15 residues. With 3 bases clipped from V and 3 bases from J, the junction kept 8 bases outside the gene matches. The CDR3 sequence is CASSFSGTEDYEQYF. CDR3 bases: TGTGCCAGCAGCTTCTCCGGGACAGAGGACTACGAGCAGTACTTC.

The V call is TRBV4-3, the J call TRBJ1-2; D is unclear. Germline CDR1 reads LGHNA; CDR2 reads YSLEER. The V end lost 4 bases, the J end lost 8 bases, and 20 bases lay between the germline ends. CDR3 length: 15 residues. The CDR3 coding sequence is TGCGCCAGCAGCCCAAGCGGGGATGGACGGTCGGGCTACACCTTC. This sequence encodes CASSPSGDGRSGYTF.

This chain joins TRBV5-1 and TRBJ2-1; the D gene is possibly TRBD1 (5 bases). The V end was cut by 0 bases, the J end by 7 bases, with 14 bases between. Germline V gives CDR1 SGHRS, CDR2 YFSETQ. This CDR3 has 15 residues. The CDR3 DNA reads TGCGCCAGCAGCTTGGCCAAACAGGAACGTAATGAGCAGTTCTTC. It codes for CASSLAKQERNEQFF. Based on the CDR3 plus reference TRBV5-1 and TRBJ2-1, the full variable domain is KAGVTQTPRYLIKTRGQQVTLSCSPISGHRSVSWYQQTPGQGLQFLFEYFSETQRNKGNFPGRFSGRQFSNSRSEMNVSTLELGDSALYLCASSLAKQERNEQFFGPGTRLTVL.

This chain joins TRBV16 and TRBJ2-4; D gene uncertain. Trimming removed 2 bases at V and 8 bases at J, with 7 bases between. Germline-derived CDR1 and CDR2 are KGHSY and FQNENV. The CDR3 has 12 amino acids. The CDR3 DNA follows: TGTGCCAGCAGCCAAAACGGAGACATTCAGTACTTC. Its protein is CASSQNGDIQYF.

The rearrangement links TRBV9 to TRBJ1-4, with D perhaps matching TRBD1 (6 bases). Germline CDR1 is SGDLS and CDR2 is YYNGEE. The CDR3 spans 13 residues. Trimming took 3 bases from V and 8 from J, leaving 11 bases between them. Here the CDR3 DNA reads TGTGCCAGCAGCGCTTCCGGGGGCGAAAAACTGTTTTTT. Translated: CASSASGGEKLFF.

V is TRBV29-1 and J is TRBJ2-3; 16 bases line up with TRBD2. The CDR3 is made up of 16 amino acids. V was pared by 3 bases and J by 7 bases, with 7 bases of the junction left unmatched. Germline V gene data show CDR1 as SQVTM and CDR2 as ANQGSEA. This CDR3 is CSVEGLAGGPENTQYF. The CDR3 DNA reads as TGCAGCGTTGAGGGACTAGCGGGAGGGCCGGAGAATACGCAGTATTTT.

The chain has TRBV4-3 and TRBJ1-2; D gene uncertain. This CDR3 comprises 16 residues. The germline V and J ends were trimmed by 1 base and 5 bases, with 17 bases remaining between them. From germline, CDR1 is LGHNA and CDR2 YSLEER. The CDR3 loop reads CASSQGTPLLTYGYTF. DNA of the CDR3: TGCGCCAGCAGCCAAGGAACGCCTCTACTGACTTATGGCTACACCTTC.